The 10 T cell receptor beta chains in this list originate from one sample, sequenced in a study of blood T cell repertoires in COVID-19. Some clones are missing from TCRdb's copy, which holds only in-frame ones; the method was immunoSEQ multiplex PCR. Among fewer than 200,000 clones listed, more than 80% were seen once. Sequencing was performed on peripheral blood. These receptor sequences come from a woman aged 40 to 50 with COVID-19, enrolled during active disease.

J is TRBJ2-1 and V is TRBV3-1 (or the pseudogene TRBV3-2), with D perhaps TRBD1 (7 bases). V was trimmed by 4 bases and J by 10 bases, leaving 20 bases between them. Germline V gene sequence: CDR1 LGHDT, CDR2 YNNKEL (reference sequence). There are 15 residues in the CDR3. The CDR3 DNA sequence: TGTGCCAGCAGCCCAGGGGGGACAGTCCGAAGGGAGCAGTTCTTC. This encodes CASSPGGTVRREQFF.

V usage is TRBV27 and J usage is TRBJ2-6; 7 bases match TRBD1. In germline, CDR1 is MNHEY, CDR2 SMNVEV (reference sequence). This CDR3 region has 20 residues. V lost 2 bases and J lost 2; bases outside the gene matches: 15. CDR3 sequence: CASSLRPLTGVWAGANVLTF. In nucleotides, the CDR3 is TGTGCCAGCAGTTTACGCCCCCTCACAGGGGTTTGGGCTGGGGCCAACGTCCTGACTTTC. Full variable domain (missing parts from reference TRBV27 and TRBJ2-6): EAQVTQNPRYLITVTGKKLTVTCSQNMNHEYMSWYRQDPGLGLRQIYYSMNVEVTDKGDVPEGYKVSRKEKRNFPLILESPSPNQTSLYFCASSLRPLTGVWAGANVLTFGAGSRLTVL.

The genes are TRBV5-6 and TRBJ1-5; TRBD1 aligns across 7 bases. This CDR3 has 15 amino acids. Per germline, CDR1 SGHDT and CDR2 YYEEEE. The V gene end was trimmed by 2 bases and the J gene end by 4 bases; junction bases not matched to a gene: 6. CDR3 sequence (DNA): TGTGCCAGCAGCTTTCATGGCAGGGGGAATCAGCCCCAGCATTTT. Its translation is CASSFHGRGNQPQHF. The whole variable domain, remainder taken from reference TRBV5-6 and TRBJ1-5, is DAGVTQSPTHLIKTRGQQVTLRCSPKSGHDTVSWYQQALGQGPQFIFQYYEEEERQRGNFPDRFSGHQFPNYSSELNVNALLLGDSALYLCASSFHGRGNQPQHFGDGTRLSIL.

This chain uses TRBV7-7 with TRBJ2-7, with D possibly being TRBD1 (5 bases). The germline gives CDR1 SSHAT, CDR2 FNYEAQ (reference sequence). The CDR3 is 15 amino acids. The CDR3 nucleotides are TGTGCTAAACCCAACAGGCAACTCTTAACCTACGAGCAGTACGTC. It is translated as CAKPNRQLLTYEQYV.

The rearrangement uses TRBV5-1 and TRBJ1-1, with TRBD1 as a possible D gene (5 bases). The CDR3 contains 13 residues. Trimming stripped 7 bases from V and 1 base from J, with 11 bases between. Germline V lookup: CDR1 SGHRS, CDR2 YFSETQ. The CDR3 DNA sequence: TGCGCCAGCCGGTTTACAGGGAACACTGAAGCTTTCTTT. Its translation: CASRFTGNTEAFF.

This rearrangement joins TRBV3-1 (or the pseudogene TRBV3-2) to TRBJ2-7, with D unresolved. There are 13 residues in the CDR3. The germline V and J ends were trimmed by 4 bases and 4 bases, with 11 bases remaining between them. In germline, CDR1 is LGHDT, CDR2 YNNKEL (reference sequence). CDR3 region: CASSLSESYEQYF. As DNA, the CDR3 is TGTGCCAGCAGCCTAAGCGAAAGTTACGAGCAGTACTTC.

The chain is built from TRBV6-5 and TRBJ2-1; TRBD2 might be the D (5 bases). Germline CDR1 is MNHEY and CDR2 is SVGAGI. V was trimmed by 7 bases and J by 8 bases, leaving 9 bases between them. This CDR3 region has 11 residues. In DNA, the CDR3 is TGTGCCAGCACGGGGATGCATGAGCAGTTCTTC. Amino acid sequence: CASTGMHEQFF.

The V gene is TRBV7-8, the J gene TRBJ1-3, with D uncertain. The CDR3 totals 14 residues. CDR1 and CDR2 from the germline V gene are SGHVS and FQNEAQ. V gave up 4 bases and J gave up 1 base, with 8 bases separating them. CDR3 DNA sequence: TGTGCCAGCAGCTCCGCGGGTTCTGGAAACACCATATATTTT. It codes for CASSSAGSGNTIYF.

The V call is TRBV16, the J call TRBJ1-2; D is unresolved. The CDR3 spans 14 residues. Germline V gene lookup returns CDR1 KGHSY and CDR2 FQNENV. The ends were cut back, 2 bases at V and 6 bases at J, with 13 bases in the middle. This CDR3 is CASSQLTAGDGYTF. The DNA for the CDR3 is TGTGCCAGCAGCCAACTGACCGCGGGCGATGGCTACACCTTC.

The genes are TRBV6-5 and TRBJ2-7; 8 bases match TRBD2. Germline V lookup: CDR1 MNHEY, CDR2 SVGAGI. There are 16 residues in the CDR3. The V segment lost 0 bases and the J segment 5 bases; nucleotides outside the gene matches: 9. The chain's CDR3 is CASSYSITGGPNEQYF. The DNA for the CDR3 is TGTGCCAGCAGTTACTCGATAACGGGAGGGCCAAACGAGCAGTACTTC.